The present T cell receptor beta chain was sequenced within a study of OX40 agonist ivuxolimab in advanced cancers. The protocol was immunoSEQ multiplex PCR, while the TCRdb copy is restricted to in-frame clones and leaves out a portion. The sample records over 75,000 clones, approximately 94% being singletons. J lost 7 bases, V lost 0 bases, and 3 bases had no gene match. Germline CDR1 reads MNHEY; CDR2 reads SMNVEV (reference sequence). The CDR3 extends over 16 amino acids. The genes are TRBV27 and TRBJ1-6; 10 bases fit TRBD1. The material sequenced was CD4+ or CD8+ T cells sorted from blood, taken in a trial of the OX40 agonist ivuxolimab. This clonotype was sampled from an adult with an advanced solid tumor such as melanoma, head and neck, liver or kidney cancer. The CDR3 is CASSLSRGQGNSPLHF. CDR3 DNA sequence: TGTGCCAGCAGTTTATCCCGGGGACAGGGGAATTCACCCCTCCACTTT.